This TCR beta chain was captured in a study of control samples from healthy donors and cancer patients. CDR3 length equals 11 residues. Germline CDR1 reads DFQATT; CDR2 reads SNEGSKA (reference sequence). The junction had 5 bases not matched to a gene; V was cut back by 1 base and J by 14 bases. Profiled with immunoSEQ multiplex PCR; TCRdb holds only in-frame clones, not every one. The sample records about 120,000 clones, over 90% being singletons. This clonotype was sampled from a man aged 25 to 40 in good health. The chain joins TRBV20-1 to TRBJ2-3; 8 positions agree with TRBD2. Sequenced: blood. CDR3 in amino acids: CSARGGGGRYF. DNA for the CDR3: TGCAGTGCTAGAGGGGGCGGGGGGCGGTATTTT.